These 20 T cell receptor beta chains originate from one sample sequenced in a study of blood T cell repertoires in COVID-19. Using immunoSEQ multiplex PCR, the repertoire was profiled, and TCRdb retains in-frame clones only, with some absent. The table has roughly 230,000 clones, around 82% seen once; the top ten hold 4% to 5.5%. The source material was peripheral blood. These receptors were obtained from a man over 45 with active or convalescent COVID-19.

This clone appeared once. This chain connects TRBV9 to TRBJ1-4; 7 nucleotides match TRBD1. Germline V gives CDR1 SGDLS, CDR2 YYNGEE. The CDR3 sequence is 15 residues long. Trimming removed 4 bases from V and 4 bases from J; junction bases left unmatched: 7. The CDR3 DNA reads TGTGCCAGCAGCCGCCGGGACAGCGATAATGAAAAACTGTTTTTT. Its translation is CASSRRDSDNEKLFF.

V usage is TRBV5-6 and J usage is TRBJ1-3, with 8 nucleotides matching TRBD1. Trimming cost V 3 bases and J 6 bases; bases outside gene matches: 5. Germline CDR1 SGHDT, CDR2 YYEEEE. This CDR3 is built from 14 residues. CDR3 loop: CASSSGQGANTIYF. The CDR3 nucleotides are TGTGCCAGCAGCTCCGGACAGGGTGCAAACACCATATATTTT.

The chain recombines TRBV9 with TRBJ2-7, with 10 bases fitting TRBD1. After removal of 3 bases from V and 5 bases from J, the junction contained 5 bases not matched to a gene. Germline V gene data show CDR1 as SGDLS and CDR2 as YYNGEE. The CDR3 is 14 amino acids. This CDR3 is CASSAGDRGNEQYF. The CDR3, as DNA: TGTGCCAGCAGCGCTGGGGACAGGGGTAACGAGCAGTACTTC.

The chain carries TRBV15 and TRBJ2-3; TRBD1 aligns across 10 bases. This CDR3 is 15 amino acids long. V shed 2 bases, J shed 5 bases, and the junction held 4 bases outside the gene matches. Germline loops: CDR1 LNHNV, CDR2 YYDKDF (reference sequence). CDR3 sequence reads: CATSRNRDRGDTQYF. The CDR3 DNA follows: TGTGCCACCAGCAGAAACCGGGACAGGGGAGATACGCAGTATTTT. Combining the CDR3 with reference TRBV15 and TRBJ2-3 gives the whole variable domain DAMVIQNPRYQVTQFGKPVTLSCSQTLNHNVMYWYQQKSSQAPKLLFHYYDKDFNNEADTPDNFQSRRPNTSFCFLDIRSPGLGDTAMYLCATSRNRDRGDTQYFGPGTRLTVL.

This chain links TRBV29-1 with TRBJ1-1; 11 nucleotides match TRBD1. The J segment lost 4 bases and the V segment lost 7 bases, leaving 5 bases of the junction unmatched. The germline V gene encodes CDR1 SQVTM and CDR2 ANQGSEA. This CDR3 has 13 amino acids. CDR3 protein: CSGDRGASTEAFF. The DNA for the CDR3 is TGCAGCGGGGACAGGGGGGCCAGCACTGAAGCTTTCTTT.

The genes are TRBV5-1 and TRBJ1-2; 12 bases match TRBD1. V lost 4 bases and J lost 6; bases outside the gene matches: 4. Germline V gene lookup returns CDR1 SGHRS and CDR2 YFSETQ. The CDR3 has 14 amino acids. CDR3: CASSRDRGLDGYTF. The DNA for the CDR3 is TGCGCCAGCAGCAGGGACAGGGGGCTGGATGGCTACACCTTC. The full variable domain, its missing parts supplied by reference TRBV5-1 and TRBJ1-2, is KAGVTQTPRYLIKTRGQQVTLSCSPISGHRSVSWYQQTPGQGLQFLFEYFSETQRNKGNFPGRFSGRQFSNSRSEMNVSTLELGDSALYLCASSRDRGLDGYTFGSGTRLTVV.

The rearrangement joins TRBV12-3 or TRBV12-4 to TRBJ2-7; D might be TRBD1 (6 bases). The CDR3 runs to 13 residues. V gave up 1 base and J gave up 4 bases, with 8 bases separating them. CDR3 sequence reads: CASSLVQGYEQYF. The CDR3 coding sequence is TGTGCCAGCAGTTTAGTCCAGGGGTACGAGCAGTACTTC.

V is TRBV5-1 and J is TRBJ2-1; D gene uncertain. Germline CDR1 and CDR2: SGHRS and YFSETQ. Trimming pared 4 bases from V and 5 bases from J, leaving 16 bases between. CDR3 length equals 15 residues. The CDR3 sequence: CASSHDARQNNEQFF. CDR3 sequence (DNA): TGCGCCAGCAGCCACGACGCCCGACAAAACAATGAGCAGTTCTTC.

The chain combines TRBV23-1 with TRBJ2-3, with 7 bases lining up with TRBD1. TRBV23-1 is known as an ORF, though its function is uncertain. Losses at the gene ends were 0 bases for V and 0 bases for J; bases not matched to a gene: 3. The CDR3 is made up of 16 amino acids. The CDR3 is CASSQSTGCSTDTQYF. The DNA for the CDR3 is TGCGCCAGCAGTCAATCGACAGGGTGTAGCACAGATACGCAGTATTTT.

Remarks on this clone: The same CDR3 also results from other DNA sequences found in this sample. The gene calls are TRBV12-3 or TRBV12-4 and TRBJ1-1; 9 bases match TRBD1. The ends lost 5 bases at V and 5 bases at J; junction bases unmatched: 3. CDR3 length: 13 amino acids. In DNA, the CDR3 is TGTGCCAGCAGTCGGGACAGGGCGACTGAAGCTTTCTTT. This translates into CASSRDRATEAFF.

The CDR3 nucleotides read TGTGCCAGTAGCCCGACAGGGTCGGGAAACACTGAAGCTTTCTTT. Amino acid sequence: CASSPTGSGNTEAFF. V is TRBV19 and J is TRBJ1-1, with 7 bases aligning to TRBD1. The CDR3 length is 15 residues. The V and J ends lost 6 bases and 2 bases, in that order; junction bases with no gene match: 9. CDR1 and CDR2 (germline): LNHDA, SQIVND (reference sequence).

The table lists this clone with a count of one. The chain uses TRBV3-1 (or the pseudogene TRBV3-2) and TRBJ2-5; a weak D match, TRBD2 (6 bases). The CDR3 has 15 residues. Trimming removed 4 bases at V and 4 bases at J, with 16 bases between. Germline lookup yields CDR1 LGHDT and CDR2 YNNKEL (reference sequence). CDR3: CASSPRGNPSETQYF. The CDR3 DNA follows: TGTGCCAGCAGCCCTCGGGGGAATCCGTCAGAGACCCAGTACTTC.

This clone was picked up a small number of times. The CDR3 is CASSAYWDSRYGYTF. CDR3 DNA sequence: TGTGCCAGCAGCGCCTACTGGGACAGTCGCTATGGCTACACCTTC. J is TRBJ1-2 and V is TRBV9; 7 bases are a match to TRBD1. This CDR3 region has 15 residues. J gave up 4 bases and V 3 bases, and 9 bases lay outside the gene matches. CDR1 SGDLS and CDR2 YYNGEE come from the germline V gene.

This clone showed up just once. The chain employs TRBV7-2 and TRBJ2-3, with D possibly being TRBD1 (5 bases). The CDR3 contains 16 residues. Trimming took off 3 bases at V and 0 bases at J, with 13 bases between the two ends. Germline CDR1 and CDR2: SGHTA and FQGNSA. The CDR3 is CASSFGQGYSTDTQYF. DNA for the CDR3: TGTGCCAGCAGCTTCGGGCAGGGATATAGCACAGATACGCAGTATTTT.

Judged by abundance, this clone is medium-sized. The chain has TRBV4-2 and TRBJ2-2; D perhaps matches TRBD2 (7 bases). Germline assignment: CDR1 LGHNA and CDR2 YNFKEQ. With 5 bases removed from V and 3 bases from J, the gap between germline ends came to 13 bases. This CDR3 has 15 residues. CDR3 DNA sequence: TGTGCCAGCAGCTTAGGGGGGGCGGACACCGGGGAGCTGTTTTTT. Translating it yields CASSLGGADTGELFF.

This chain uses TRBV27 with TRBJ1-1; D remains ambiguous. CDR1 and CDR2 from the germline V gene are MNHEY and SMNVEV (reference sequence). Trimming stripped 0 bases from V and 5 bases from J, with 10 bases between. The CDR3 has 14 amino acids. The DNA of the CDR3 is TGTGCCAGCAGTTTATCGAGTTCGGGGACTGAAGCTTTCTTT. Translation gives CASSLSSSGTEAFF.

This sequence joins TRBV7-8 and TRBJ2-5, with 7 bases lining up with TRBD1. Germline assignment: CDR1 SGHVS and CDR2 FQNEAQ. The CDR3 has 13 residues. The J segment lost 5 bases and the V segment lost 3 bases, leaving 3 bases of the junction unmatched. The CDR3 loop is CASSLRGHETQYF. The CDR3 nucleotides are TGTGCCAGCAGCTTGAGGGGGCACGAGACCCAGTACTTC.

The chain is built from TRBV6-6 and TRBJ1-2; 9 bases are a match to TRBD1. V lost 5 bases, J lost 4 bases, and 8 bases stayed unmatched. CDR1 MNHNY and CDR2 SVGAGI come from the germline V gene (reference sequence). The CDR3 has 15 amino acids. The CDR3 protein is CASSGGQGNIYGYTF. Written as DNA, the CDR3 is TGTGCCAGCAGTGGGGGACAGGGAAATATCTATGGCTACACCTTC.

The CDR3 region has the DNA TGTGCCAGCAGCCGAGAAGTCCCCTCTGGAAACACCATATATTTT. It yields the protein CASSREVPSGNTIYF. The chain links TRBV13 to TRBJ1-3; no clear D. The CDR3 length is 15 residues. The V end was cut by 5 bases, the J end by 0 bases, with 11 bases between. Germline V gives CDR1 PRHDT, CDR2 FYEKMQ (reference sequence). Filled out from reference TRBV13 and TRBJ1-3, the complete variable domain reads AAGVIQSPRHLIKEKRETATLKCYPIPRHDTVYWYQQGPGQDPQFLISFYEKMQSDKGSIPDRFSAQQFSDYHSELNMSSLELGDSALYFCASSREVPSGNTIYFGEGSWLTVV.

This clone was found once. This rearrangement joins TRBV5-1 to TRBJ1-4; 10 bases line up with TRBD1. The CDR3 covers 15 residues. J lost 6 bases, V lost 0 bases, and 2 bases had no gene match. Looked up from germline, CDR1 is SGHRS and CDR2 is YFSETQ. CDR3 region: CASSLEGTGDEKLFF. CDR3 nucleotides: TGCGCCAGCAGCTTGGAGGGGACAGGGGATGAAAAACTGTTTTTT.